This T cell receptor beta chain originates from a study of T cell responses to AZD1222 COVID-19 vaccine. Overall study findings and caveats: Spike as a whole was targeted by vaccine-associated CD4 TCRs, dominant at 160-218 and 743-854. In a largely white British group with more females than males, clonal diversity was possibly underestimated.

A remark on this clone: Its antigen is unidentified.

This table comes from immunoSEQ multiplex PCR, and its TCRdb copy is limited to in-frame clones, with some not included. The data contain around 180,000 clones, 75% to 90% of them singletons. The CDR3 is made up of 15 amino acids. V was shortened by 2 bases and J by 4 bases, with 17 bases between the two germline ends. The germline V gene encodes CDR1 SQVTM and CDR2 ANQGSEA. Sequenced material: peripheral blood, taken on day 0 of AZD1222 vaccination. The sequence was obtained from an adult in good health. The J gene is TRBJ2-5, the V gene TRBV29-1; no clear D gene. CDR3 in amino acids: CSVEKTVELRETQYF. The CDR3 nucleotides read TGCAGCGTTGAAAAGACGGTGGAGTTACGAGAGACCCAGTACTTC.